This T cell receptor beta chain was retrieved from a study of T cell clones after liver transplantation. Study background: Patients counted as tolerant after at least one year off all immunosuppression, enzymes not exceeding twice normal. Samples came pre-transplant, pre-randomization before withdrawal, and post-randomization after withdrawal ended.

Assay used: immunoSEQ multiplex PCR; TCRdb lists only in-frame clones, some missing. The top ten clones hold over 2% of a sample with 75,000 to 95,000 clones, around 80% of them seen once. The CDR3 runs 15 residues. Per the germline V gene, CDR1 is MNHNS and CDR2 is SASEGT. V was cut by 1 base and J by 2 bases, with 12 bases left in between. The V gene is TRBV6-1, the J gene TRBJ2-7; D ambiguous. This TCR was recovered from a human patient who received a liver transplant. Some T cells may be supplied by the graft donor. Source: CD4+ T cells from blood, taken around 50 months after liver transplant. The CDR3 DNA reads TGTGCCAGCAGTGAAGACGGCAGGTCCCCCTACGAGCAGTACTTC. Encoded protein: CASSEDGRSPYEQYF.